Listed below are T cell receptor beta chains from one sample, sequenced in a study of blood T cell repertoires in COVID-19. Here immunoSEQ multiplex PCR was the method, and the copy in TCRdb shows in-frame clones only, minus some. The sample contains 90,000 to 130,000 clones, 75% to 85% of which appear only once. What was sequenced was peripheral blood. The receptors originated from a woman aged 55-70 years with acute or convalescent COVID-19. Both conserved end residues are part of each CDR3.

V	J	CDR3
TRBV5-1	TRBJ2-1	CASSGGTFIQSSYNEQFF
TRBV7-2	TRBJ1-3	CASRYTGGMSGNTIYF
TRBV2	TRBJ1-6	CASSDRTGNSPLHF
TRBV2	TRBJ2-5	CASSSDGGSGETQYF
TRBV7-2	TRBJ2-1	CASSLALAYNEQFF
TRBV5-1	TRBJ2-7	CASSPGGWGDEQYF
TRBV10-3	TRBJ1-1	CAIRQGSRNTEAFF
TRBV13	TRBJ2-3	CASSRTSGGTDTQYF
TRBV11-2	TRBJ2-1	CASSLESGLEQFF
TRBV3-1/TRBV3-2	TRBJ1-4	CASSQDRGTSTNEKLFF
TRBV7-6	TRBJ2-5	CASSLGQGGEETQYF
TRBV13	TRBJ1-4	CASSLAGGGEKLFF
TRBV5-1	TRBJ1-2	CASSLAVSYGYTF
TRBV5-4	TRBJ2-2	CASSLDSHANTGELFF
TRBV11-2	TRBJ1-1	CASSLVSSNTEAFF
TRBV30	TRBJ2-5	CAWSLKGGETQYF
TRBV30	TRBJ2-1	CAWSLLMHNEQFF
TRBV6-5	TRBJ1-1	CASSFRNTEAFF
TRBV5-5	TRBJ2-3	CASSLLTGISTDTQYF
TRBV11-3	TRBJ2-7	CASSIDGTGRSEQYF
TRBV28	TRBJ2-3	CASSSPAQGYSTDTQYF
TRBV4-1	TRBJ1-4	CASSQDPRVNEKLFF
TRBV6-6	TRBJ1-4	CASSYGQDIEKLFF
TRBV10-2	TRBJ1-1	CASSQGREAFF
TRBV29-1	TRBJ1-4	CSVDSSSRGEKLFF
TRBV28	TRBJ1-3	CASSLGRVGNTIYF
TRBV12-3/TRBV12-4	TRBJ1-2	CASSPGHLYGYTF
TRBV24-1	TRBJ1-5	CATSETGLDQPQHF
TRBV12-3/TRBV12-4	TRBJ1-2	CASSRTGNYGYTF
TRBV5-6	TRBJ1-3	CASSFGTENTIYF
TRBV18	TRBJ1-1	CASSPRTMNTEAFF
TRBV7-2	TRBJ1-6	CASSLRFRQGNSPLHF
TRBV3-1/TRBV3-2	TRBJ1-2	CASSQERSYGYTF
TRBV30	TRBJ2-7	CAWSRGLAGAAYEQYF
TRBV7-9	TRBJ1-4	CASSLAVGAEKLFF
TRBV29-1	TRBJ2-7	CSVEETGTYEQYF
TRBV28	TRBJ2-7	CASSLRYEQYF
TRBV5-6	TRBJ1-1	CASSFGGDTEAFF
TRBV7-2	TRBJ1-4	CASSLGEEAGKGEKLFF
TRBV6-2/TRBV6-3	TRBJ1-1	CASSRSNRGYEAFF
TRBV3-1/TRBV3-2	TRBJ1-5	CASSQEGTTGPQHF
TRBV30	TRBJ1-1	CAWTLYLGARNTEAFF
TRBV4-1	TRBJ1-1	CASSSVRQGAKEAFF
TRBV27	TRBJ2-7	CASSLRGISYEQYF
TRBV7-2	TRBJ2-2	CASSLSPRNTGELFF
TRBV3-1/TRBV3-2	TRBJ1-5	CASSQGTRAEPQHF
TRBV18	TRBJ1-2	CASSPRGRGGYTF
TRBV7-2	TRBJ2-3	CASSLDLTSGGSDTQYF
TRBV11-3	TRBJ2-5	CASRASLAGGPGTQYF
TRBV9	TRBJ1-6	CASSVGTERNSPLHF
TRBV5-5	TRBJ1-4	CASSPTARRTNEKLFF
TRBV7-8	TRBJ1-2	CASSLTATIAYGYTF
TRBV7-2	TRBJ2-6	CASSLQHSGANVLTF
TRBV10-3	TRBJ1-1	CAITQAQGTEAFF
TRBV7-2	TRBJ2-7	CASSSSTAGGYEQYF
TRBV18	TRBJ2-1	CASSLPGGVDYNEQFF
TRBV18	TRBJ1-2	CASSPPTGDYGYTF
TRBV5-3	TRBJ1-5	CATTGDQPQHF
TRBV5-1	TRBJ1-5	CASSYGGESNQPQHF